Each of the 23 T cell receptor beta chains below was sequenced from the same sample in a study of blood T cells in healthy people across ages. A second PCR of 7 to 11 cycles used a sample-barcoded 5' primer and a J-beta primer mix. TCRdb analysed the 5' RACE reads with MiXCR anew, one entry per CDR3 protein. The repertoire holds about 640,000 distinct CDR3 sequences, with roughly 50% as singletons. The sample was blood. These receptors came from a man in his sixties in good health.

The chain couples TRBV6-5 to TRBJ1-2; D uncertain. Trimming shortened V by 8 bases and J by 2 bases, and 12 bases separated the two germline ends. CDR1 and CDR2 (germline): MNHEY, SVGAGI. The CDR3 has 13 residues. This CDR3 is CASQRMANYGYTF. Here the CDR3 DNA reads TGTGCCAGCCAGCGGATGGCCAACTATGGCTACACCTTC.

V is TRBV7-2 and J is TRBJ1-5; no clear D. The germline CDR1 and CDR2 sequences are SGHTA and FQGNSA. V was clipped by 9 bases and J by 0 bases, with 6 bases between them. There are 12 residues in the CDR3. For the CDR3, the DNA is TGTGCCAGTTCCAATAGCAATCAGCCCCAGCATTTT. Translation: CASSNSNQPQHF.

This chain uses TRBV3-1 with TRBJ1-5, with TRBD1 matching 10 bases. The V and J ends lost 1 base and 7 bases, in that order; junction bases with no gene match: 7. The CDR3 totals 16 residues. In germline, CDR1 is LGHDT, CDR2 YNNKEL (reference sequence). The DNA for the CDR3 is TGTGCCAGCAGCCAAGGACAGGGGGCGATGGGACAGCCCCAGCATTTT. As protein: CASSQGQGAMGQPQHF. Full variable domain (rest looked up from reference TRBV3-1 and TRBJ1-5): DTAVSQTPKYLVTQMGNDKSIKCEQNLGHDTMYWYKQDSKKFLKIMFSYNNKELIINETVPNRFSPKSPDKAHLNLHINSLELGDSAVYFCASSQGQGAMGQPQHFGDGTRLSIL.

J is TRBJ2-1 and V is TRBV11-2; 10 nucleotides agree with TRBD2. Germline V lookup: CDR1 SGHAT, CDR2 FQNNGV. V lost 6 bases and J lost 6; bases outside the gene matches: 8. This CDR3 has 15 residues. DNA of the CDR3: TGTGCCAGCAGACTAGGACTAGCGGAGGGCAATGAGCAGTTCTTC. Protein product: CASRLGLAEGNEQFF.

V gene TRBV27 combines with J gene TRBJ2-1; TRBD2 might be the D (6 bases). V gave up 2 bases and J gave up 4 bases, with 15 bases separating them. The CDR3 covers 16 residues. Germline CDR1 is MNHEY and CDR2 is SMNVEV (reference sequence). DNA for the CDR3: TGTGCCAGCAGTTTAACCGGGAGCCATGAATACAATGAGCAGTTCTTC. Its protein is CASSLTGSHEYNEQFF.

Details on this clonotype: The junction does not match germline at one end; this may be a read error. The J gene is TRBJ2-5, the V gene TRBV12-3 or TRBV12-4, with 8 bases matching TRBD2. The CDR3 consists of 13 residues. The CDR3 spells CASKWTSQETRYF. CDR3 DNA: TGTGCCAGCAAGTGGACTAGCCAAGAGACCCGGTACTTC.

The V call is TRBV20-1, the J call TRBJ2-5; D possibly corresponds to TRBD1 (5 bases). Trimming removed 1 base from V and 0 bases from J, with 6 bases in between. In germline, CDR1 is DFQATT, CDR2 SNEGSKA (reference sequence). The CDR3 runs to 13 residues. CDR3 region: CSARAQDQETQYF. The CDR3 region has the DNA TGCAGTGCTAGAGCACAGGACCAAGAGACCCAGTACTTC.

This clonotype turned up a few times. The chain is built from TRBV29-1 and TRBJ2-5; 8 bases match TRBD1. The CDR3 sequence is 14 residues long. V was pared by 7 bases and J by 5 bases, with 12 bases of the junction left unmatched. CDR1 and CDR2 from the germline V gene are SQVTM and ANQGSEA. The CDR3 sequence is CSAGDRLLVETQYF. CDR3 in DNA: TGCAGCGCTGGGGACAGGCTCCTTGTGGAGACCCAGTACTTC. Drawing the rest from reference TRBV29-1 and TRBJ2-5, the complete variable domain is SAVISQKPSRDICQRGTSLTIQCQVDSQVTMMFWYRQQPGQSLTLIATANQGSEATYESGFVIDKFPISRPNLTFSTLTVSNMSPEDSSIYLCSAGDRLLVETQYFGPGTRLLVL.

A word on this clonotype: The junction departs from the called germline gene at one end, perhaps through a read error. The chain couples TRBV6-2 or TRBV6-3 to TRBJ2-7; weak D call: TRBD1 (6 bases). Gene TRBJ2-5 matches the end of the DNA better, so the J call may be wrong. Germline V gene lookup returns CDR1 MNHEY and CDR2 SVGEGT. CDR3 size: 15 residues. The CDR3 loop reads CANSYRVGSQETQYF. CDR3 sequence (DNA): TGTGCCAACAGTTACAGGGTTGGCAGCCAAGAGACCCAGTACTTC.

Regarding this clonotype: A junction boundary mismatches the germline segment, possibly from a read error. The genes are TRBV7-2 and TRBJ2-4, with D unresolved. The DNA matches TRBJ2-5 better at its end, which makes the J call doubtful. Germline CDR1 reads SGHTA; CDR2 reads FQGNSA. The CDR3 covers 14 residues. Written as DNA, the CDR3 is TGTGCCAGCAGCGTAGCTGGCCGACGGGAGACCCAGTACTTC. It is translated as CASSVAGRRETQYF.

The V call is TRBV5-1, the J call TRBJ2-1; 7 nucleotides align to TRBD2. V trimming: 6 bases; J trimming: 10 bases; junction bases outside the gene matches: 10. The V gene's germline CDR1 is SGHRS and CDR2 YFSETQ. The CDR3 length is 13 residues. CDR3 nucleotide sequence: TGCGCCAGCAACCAACTGTTTAGCGGGGAGCAGTTCTTC. It is translated as CASNQLFSGEQFF.

This chain joins TRBV12-3 or TRBV12-4 and TRBJ2-7; TRBD1 aligns across 10 bases. The V and J ends lost 4 bases and 6 bases, in that order; junction bases with no gene match: 6. CDR3 length: 14 amino acids. Written as DNA, the CDR3 is TGTGCCAGCAGTTCACGGGACAGGGGTCTCGAGCAGTACTTC. The encoded protein is CASSSRDRGLEQYF.

As for this clonotype: The germline gene is not matched at one end of the junction; a read error may be the cause. The V call is TRBV6-2 or TRBV6-3, the J call TRBJ2-5, with TRBD2 matching over 7 bases. Germline CDR1 MNHEY, CDR2 SVGEGT. There are 16 residues in the CDR3. CDR3 loop: CASRRSSGVYQETRYF. As DNA, the CDR3 is TGTGCCAGCAGGCGATCTAGCGGAGTGTACCAAGAGACCCGGTACTTC.

This clonotype is a singleton in its sample. The chain employs TRBV5-5 and TRBJ1-2; no clear D gene. The CDR3 runs 14 residues. Germline CDR1 SGHKS, CDR2 YYEKEE (reference sequence). V was trimmed by 4 bases and J by 8 bases, leaving 18 bases between them. This chain's CDR3 is CASSLRGGLRGYTF. The CDR3, as DNA: TGTGCCAGCAGCCTCCGGGGAGGCCTCCGAGGCTACACCTTC.

This clonotype was detected many times. The genes are TRBV20-1 and TRBJ2-1; D ambiguous. Germline V gene sequence: CDR1 DFQATT, CDR2 SNEGSKA (reference sequence). V was shortened by 0 bases and J by 12 bases, with 12 bases between the two germline ends. This CDR3 spans 12 amino acids. CDR3 sequence: CSARDPAGSQFF. In DNA, the CDR3 is TGCAGTGCTAGAGATCCTGCTGGGTCGCAGTTCTTC.

In its sample, this clonotype was seen once. V and J are TRBV6-1 and TRBJ2-3, with a tentative D call TRBD2 (7 bases). The germline CDR1 and CDR2 sequences are MNHNS and SASEGT. V shed 6 bases and J shed 1 base, with 17 bases lying between them. CDR3 length: 16 amino acids. DNA for the CDR3: TGTGCCAGCAGACGTAGTCTAGGGGGGGGCACAGATACGCAGTATTTT. This codes for CASRRSLGGGTDTQYF.

The V gene is TRBV20-1, the J gene TRBJ1-2; D not resolved. Trimming took off 6 bases at V and 1 base at J, with 12 bases between the two ends. This CDR3 comprises 13 residues. CDR1 and CDR2 (germline): DFQATT, SNEGSKA (reference sequence). CDR3: CSAAIHINYGYTF. The CDR3 nucleotides are TGCAGTGCCGCCATCCACATTAACTATGGCTACACCTTC.

The chain's CDR3 is CASSKGLEETQYF. The CDR3 bases are TGTGCCAGCAGTAAGGGACTCGAAGAGACCCAGTACTTC. The chain recombines TRBV12-3 or TRBV12-4 with TRBJ2-5; D may be TRBD2 (6 bases). The ends were cut back, 5 bases at V and 3 bases at J, with 10 bases in the middle. CDR3 length equals 13 residues.

The chain employs TRBV6-6 and TRBJ2-5, with D perhaps matching TRBD1 or TRBD2 (5 bases each). The J call may be wrong; the DNA end is better matched by TRBJ2-7. Per the germline V gene, CDR1 is MNHNY and CDR2 is SVGAGI (reference sequence). The CDR3 has 14 residues. Here the CDR3 reads CASSPGLGRSEQYF. The CDR3, as DNA: TGTGCCAGCAGTCCCGGACTGGGACGGTCCGAGCAGTACTTC.

This clonotype was seen a handful of times. The chain carries TRBV7-2 and TRBJ1-4; D not resolved. The CDR3 has 14 residues. Germline V CDR1 and CDR2: SGHTA, FQGNSA. The germline V and J ends were trimmed by 5 bases and 0 bases, with 7 bases remaining between them. The CDR3 loop reads CASSPPPTNEKLFF. Here the CDR3 DNA reads TGTGCCAGCAGCCCCCCTCCAACTAATGAAAAACTGTTTTTT.

This clonotype showed up just a few times. The V and J genes are TRBV4-1 and TRBJ2-1; D might be TRBD1 (5 bases). Germline V gene data show CDR1 as MGHRA and CDR2 as YSYEKL. Trimming stripped 0 bases from V and 9 bases from J, with 18 bases between. This CDR3 has 16 residues. As DNA, the CDR3 is TGCGCCAGCAGCCAAGACCGGGCTGGGGCTTTTGGTGAGCAGTTCTTC. Protein sequence: CASSQDRAGAFGEQFF.

This chain connects TRBV20-1 to TRBJ2-3; tentative D call: TRBD2 (5 bases). CDR3 length equals 15 residues. CDR1 and CDR2 (germline): DFQATT, SNEGSKA (reference sequence). The V and J ends lost 2 bases and 1 base respectively, with 13 bases between them. The CDR3 DNA reads TGCAGTGCTAGATCTCCGGTTAGCGGCACAGATACGCAGTATTTT. Encoded protein: CSARSPVSGTDTQYF.

The rearrangement joins TRBV2 to TRBJ2-5, with a tentative D call TRBD1 (5 bases). Germline V gene data show CDR1 as SNHLY and CDR2 as FYNNEI. Trimming removed 6 bases at V and 4 bases at J, with 12 bases between. This CDR3 contains 13 residues. The CDR3 loop is CASSSQGLETQYF. As DNA, the CDR3 is TGTGCCAGCAGCTCCCAGGGATTAGAGACCCAGTACTTC.